This T cell receptor beta chain was sequenced in a study of cytomegalovirus exposure and HLA in healthy donors. Broader study findings: Relative to equally common others, HLA-associated TCR beta chains showed greater clonal expansion in a later analysis.

Notes on this clone: What it recognizes is unknown.

The length of the CDR3 is 14 residues. V lost 6 bases, J lost 6 bases, and 10 bases stayed unmatched. The germline V gene encodes CDR1 SNHLY and CDR2 FYNNEI. PCR primers comprised 60 Vbeta and 13 Jbeta primers. TCRdb keeps only in-frame clones here, not all; method: immunoSEQ multiplex PCR. The sample consists of some 100,000 clones, around 80% of them appearing once. Sequenced sample: PBMCs. The TCR originated in a female donor in good health and CMV-seropositive. The chain employs TRBV2 and TRBJ1-2, with 7 nucleotides matching TRBD1. The CDR3 sequence: CASSQRTGTDGYTF. The CDR3 DNA reads as TGTGCCAGCAGCCAACGGACAGGCACGGATGGCTACACCTTC.